This TCR beta chain derives from a study of blood T cell repertoires in COVID-19. Background on the study: Samples of COVID-19 (acute and convalescent) were obtained from the United States, Italy and Spain. Sample material is recorded as cDNA or gDNA derived from T cells, B-cell-depleted T cells, or PBMCs.

This CDR3 has 12 residues. V lost 5 bases and J lost 5, with 10 bases in between. Germline-derived CDR1 and CDR2 are PRHDT and FYEKMQ (reference sequence). In the authors' workflow: The authors estimated nucleated cell counts from reference gene primer amplification. This table comes from immunoSEQ multiplex PCR, and its TCRdb copy is limited to in-frame clones, with some not included. The V and J calls and clone size were taken over from that table, and D and trimming were inferred from the DNA. The table has approximately 250,000 clones, 75% to 85% seen once; the top ten hold approximately 7.4%. This chain connects TRBV13 to TRBJ2-7, with a possible D match to TRBD1 (6 bases). The TCR sequence derives from a woman in her forties or fifties with acute or convalescent COVID-19. The sample taken for sequencing was peripheral blood. The DNA of the CDR3 is TGTGCCAGCAGCCAAACAGGGAACGAGCAGTACTTC. It encodes CASSQTGNEQYF.